Following are 32 T cell receptor beta chains from one sample sequenced in a study of Graves' ophthalmopathy and Graves' hyperthyroidism. Amplification of TCR beta CDR3 regions used RNA transcripts. Amplification began with first-round RT-PCR using HTBI primers, then second-round multiplex PCR was performed. MiXCR, run by TCRdb on the multiplex PCR reads, gives a single entry per CDR3 protein. The table includes 900,000 to 1,200,000 distinct CDR3 sequences, roughly 35% detected once. The sequencing input was peripheral blood or thyroid tissue (not recorded which). These receptors all come from an adult man with Graves' hyperthyroidism.

The chain employs TRBV6-2 or TRBV6-3 and TRBJ1-6; no clear D gene. The V end was cut by 7 bases, the J end by 10 bases, with 17 bases between. CDR3 length: 14 residues. Germline CDR1 and CDR2: MNHEY and SVGEGT. The CDR3 loop is CASNDGLAGSPLHF. CDR3 DNA: TGTGCCAGCAACGACGGGCTAGCGGGCTCACCCCTCCACTTT.

The rearrangement uses TRBV7-2 and TRBJ2-5, with TRBD2 as a possible D gene (6 bases). This CDR3 has 16 residues. The germline V and J ends were trimmed by 4 bases and 1 base, with 16 bases remaining between them. Germline lookup yields CDR1 SGHTA and CDR2 FQGNSA. CDR3 in DNA: TGTGCCAGCAGCTCACCCCCCGGCGGGACCCAAGAGACCCAGTACTTC. This sequence encodes CASSSPPGGTQETQYF. Full variable domain (outside the CDR3, taken from reference TRBV7-2 and TRBJ2-5): GAGVSQSPSNKVTEKGKDVELRCDPISGHTALYWYRQSLGQGLEFLIYFQGNSAPDKSGLPSDRFSAERTGGSVSTLTIQRTQQEDSAVYLCASSSPPGGTQETQYFGPGTRLLVL.

This clonotype has just a few counts. This chain uses TRBV20-1 with TRBJ2-7; possible D gene TRBD2, 6 bases. Germline values: CDR1 DFQATT, CDR2 SNEGSKA (reference sequence). The CDR3 totals 14 residues. Trimming shortened V by 5 bases and J by 0 bases, and 14 bases separated the two germline ends. CDR3 loop: CSALHRDSSYEQYF. CDR3 nucleotides: TGCAGTGCTTTACACCGGGACTCCTCCTACGAGCAGTACTTC.

The chain combines TRBV28 with TRBJ1-4, with D perhaps TRBD1 (6 bases). With 5 bases removed from V and 7 bases from J, the gap between germline ends came to 17 bases. Germline V gives CDR1 MDHEN, CDR2 SYDVKM. The length of the CDR3 is 15 residues. CDR3 coding DNA: TGTGCCAGCAGTCCTTCCGGGGGCATACCTGAAAAACTGTTTTTT. Its protein is CASSPSGGIPEKLFF. Supplemented by reference TRBV28 and TRBJ1-4, the full variable domain reads DVKVTQSSRYLVKRTGEKVFLECVQDMDHENMFWYRQDPGLGLRLIYFSYDVKMKEKGDIPEGYSVSREKKERFSLILESASTNQTSMYLCASSPSGGIPEKLFFGSGTQLSVL.

This clonotype was seen just once. The CDR3 does not close with the conserved phenylalanine or tryptophan, likely indicating a read error. It is unclear where the CDR3 begins or ends on the DNA, so no DNA is shown, and the CDR3 is as TCRdb lists it. V gene TRBV7-2 combines with J gene TRBJ1-2. The CDR3 is 8 amino acids in total, end residues counted. CDR1 is SGHTA and CDR2 is FQGNSA in the germline V gene. Here the CDR3 reads CASSSSRP.

The V call is TRBV18, the J call TRBJ2-7; 7 bases agree with TRBD1. The germline gives CDR1 KGHSH, CDR2 LQKENI. The CDR3 is made up of 16 amino acids. The V segment lost 3 bases and the J segment 0 bases; nucleotides outside the gene matches: 8. The CDR3 is CASSPDRDRSSYEQYF. In nucleotides, the CDR3 is TGTGCCAGCTCACCGGACCGGGACAGAAGCTCCTACGAGCAGTACTTC.

The table lists this clonotype with many counts. The J gene is TRBJ1-6, the V gene TRBV4-3; 8 bases map to TRBD1. Trimming cost V 1 base and J 5 bases; bases outside gene matches: 4. Germline CDR1 and CDR2: LGHNA and YSLEER. This CDR3 has 16 residues. CDR3 amino acids: CASSQGPGQDNSPLHF. In nucleotides, the CDR3 is TGCGCCAGCAGCCAAGGGCCGGGACAGGATAATTCACCCCTCCACTTT.

This clonotype has a handful of counts. The chain employs TRBV24-1 and TRBJ1-2; 7 positions match TRBD1. V was pared by 3 bases and J by 3 bases, with 9 bases of the junction left unmatched. The CDR3 has 16 amino acids. Per the germline V gene, CDR1 is KGHDR and CDR2 is SFDVKD. DNA of the CDR3: TGTGCCACCAGTGATCGCGGGACAGACACTTACTATGGCTACACCTTC. It encodes CATSDRGTDTYYGYTF.

Ten or more counts support this clonotype. The chain links TRBV5-1 to TRBJ2-7; 8 nucleotides match TRBD1. Germline CDR1 reads SGHRS; CDR2 reads YFSETQ. V shed 3 bases, J shed 6 bases, and the junction held 8 bases outside the gene matches. This CDR3 has 14 amino acids. In DNA form, the CDR3 reads TGCGCCAGCAGCTCGACAGGGGATTGGGTCGAGCAGTACTTC. Protein: CASSSTGDWVEQYF. Drawing the rest from reference TRBV5-1 and TRBJ2-7, the complete variable domain is KAGVTQTPRYLIKTRGQQVTLSCSPISGHRSVSWYQQTPGQGLQFLFEYFSETQRNKGNFPGRFSGRQFSNSRSEMNVSTLELGDSALYLCASSSTGDWVEQYFGPGTRLTVT.

This clonotype was seen many times. This chain links TRBV20-1 with TRBJ2-7, with D hard to call. CDR3 length: 10 residues. V was pared by 5 bases and J by 6 bases, with 8 bases between. Germline V gene data show CDR1 as DFQATT and CDR2 as SNEGSKA (reference sequence). The CDR3 sequence is CSAQLSEQYF. The DNA of the CDR3 is TGCAGTGCTCAGCTTTCCGAGCAGTACTTC.

This clonotype was observed at least ten times. The chain carries TRBV4-3 and TRBJ2-7, with D maybe TRBD1 (6 bases). Germline CDR1 is LGHNA and CDR2 is YSLEER. V gave up 4 bases and J gave up 2 bases, with 15 bases separating them. CDR3 length equals 15 residues. CDR3: CASSPSVQGPYEQYF. CDR3 coding DNA: TGCGCCAGCAGCCCCTCGGTACAGGGACCCTACGAGCAGTACTTC.

The chain combines TRBV10-3 with TRBJ2-5, with D possibly matching TRBD2 (6 bases). The CDR3 contains 13 residues. Germline lookup yields CDR1 ENHRY and CDR2 SYGVKD. Trimming left V 5 bases short and J 2 bases short, with 9 bases between. Written as DNA, the CDR3 is TGTGCCATCAGTCAGAGCGGGCAAGAGACCCAGTACTTC. Protein sequence: CAISQSGQETQYF.

This clonotype has more than one count but fewer than ten. The J gene is TRBJ1-5, the V gene TRBV6-4, with D hard to call. Germline CDR1 is MRHNA and CDR2 is SNTAGT. The CDR3 is 15 residues long. V lost 6 bases to trimming and J lost 8 bases, with 20 bases between them. CDR3 in DNA: TGTGCCAGCAGGGTATGGACTCTAGGCGCTAAGCCCCAGCATTTT. Translating gives CASRVWTLGAKPQHF.

This clonotype was seen a few times. V is TRBV30 and J is TRBJ1-2; D is unresolved. CDR3 size: 12 residues. From germline, CDR1 is GTSNPN and CDR2 SVGIG (reference sequence). Trimming shortened V by 1 base and J by 2 bases, and 5 bases separated the two germline ends. The CDR3, as DNA: TGTGCCTGGAGTGGGGAGAACTATGGCTACACCTTC. Protein sequence: CAWSGENYGYTF.

A few counts support this clonotype. V gene TRBV27 combines with J gene TRBJ1-6, with a possible D match to TRBD1 (5 bases). The V end lost 8 bases, the J end lost 7 bases, and 15 bases lay between the germline ends. CDR1 is MNHEY, CDR2 SMNVEV, per germline (reference sequence). This CDR3 region has 14 residues. As DNA, the CDR3 is TGTGCCAGCGGACGTCGGGACGGGAATTCACCCCTCCACTTT. Protein: CASGRRDGNSPLHF.

A word on this clonotype: At one end the junction does not follow the germline gene, possibly because of a read error. The rearrangement links TRBV7-7 to TRBJ2-5, with TRBD1 as a possible D gene (6 bases). Germline-derived CDR1 and CDR2 are SSHAT and FNYEAQ (reference sequence). The CDR3 contains 16 residues. The DNA for the CDR3 is TGTGCCGGCAGTTTAGTTCCCTACAGGGCACAAGAGACCCAGTACTTC. Its translation: CAGSLVPYRAQETQYF.

This clonotype was counted many times. The rearrangement joins TRBV20-1 to TRBJ1-5; a weak D match, TRBD1 (5 bases). This CDR3 is built from 15 residues. V lost 5 bases to trimming and J lost 6 bases, with 20 bases between them. CDR1 DFQATT and CDR2 SNEGSKA come from the germline V gene (reference sequence). This CDR3 is CSAAEAQGISQPQHF. CDR3 nucleotides: TGCAGTGCTGCTGAAGCCCAGGGTATCTCTCAGCCCCAGCATTTT.

At least ten counts were recorded for this clonotype. The CDR3 loop reads CASSESSDRGYEQYF. The CDR3 DNA reads as TGCGCCAGCAGTGAGTCCTCGGACAGGGGCTACGAGCAGTACTTC. The chain combines TRBV10-1 with TRBJ2-7; 9 nucleotides agree with TRBD1. CDR3 length: 15 residues. V lost 0 bases, J lost 3 bases, and 3 bases stayed unmatched. Germline assignment: CDR1 WNHNN and CDR2 SYGVQD (reference sequence).

This chain uses TRBV10-3 with TRBJ2-2; D remains ambiguous. The CDR3 sequence is 11 residues long. The germline V gene has CDR1 ENHRY and CDR2 SYGVKD. V lost 4 bases to trimming and J lost 8 bases, with 5 bases between them. DNA of the CDR3: TGTGCCATCAGTGCTGGAGGGGAGCTGTTTTTT. Amino acid sequence: CAISAGGELFF.

The chain uses TRBV2 and TRBJ2-7; 9 bases agree with TRBD1. Losses at the gene ends were 6 bases for V and 6 bases for J; bases not matched to a gene: 3. Germline-derived CDR1 and CDR2 are SNHLY and FYNNEI. The CDR3 has 12 residues. This CDR3 is CASRTDRGEQYF. The CDR3 bases are TGTGCCAGCAGAACGGACAGGGGCGAGCAGTACTTC.

This chain connects TRBV7-2 to TRBJ1-6; 8 bases align to TRBD1. J was trimmed by 7 bases and V by 5 bases; bases with no gene match: 7. CDR1 and CDR2 (germline): SGHTA, FQGNSA. This CDR3 has 15 amino acids. The CDR3 nucleotides are TGTGCCAGCAGCACCAGGACAGGGCTGAATTCACCCCTCCACTTT. As protein: CASSTRTGLNSPLHF.

Regarding this clonotype: The limits of the CDR3 on the DNA are not certain, so only TCRdb's listed CDR3 is given. CDR3 region: CSANDGYGCTF. This chain connects TRBV20-1 to TRBJ1-2. Counting both end residues, the CDR3 totals 11 amino acids. In germline, CDR1 is DFQATT, CDR2 SNEGSKA (reference sequence).

The table lists this clonotype with many counts. The chain recombines TRBV5-1 with TRBJ2-5; D is uncertain. Trimming removed 2 bases from V and 5 bases from J, with 10 bases in between. Germline assignment: CDR1 SGHRS and CDR2 YFSETQ. The CDR3 covers 13 residues. The CDR3 spells CASSFAPTETQYF. The CDR3 nucleotides read TGCGCCAGCAGCTTCGCCCCAACGGAGACCCAGTACTTC.

The chain joins TRBV20-1 to TRBJ1-4; no firm D call. Trimming shortened V by 1 base and J by 8 bases, and 17 bases separated the two germline ends. The CDR3 totals 15 residues. Germline CDR1 DFQATT, CDR2 SNEGSKA (reference sequence). The CDR3 nucleotides are TGCAGTGCTAGAGTTTTAGTACCCATTGGCGAAAAACTGTTTTTT. It encodes CSARVLVPIGEKLFF.

The chain's CDR3 is CASGTSGGGYTF. CDR3 nucleotides: TGTGCCAGCGGGACTAGCGGGGGGGGCTACACCTTC. The chain employs TRBV25-1 and TRBJ1-2; perhaps TRBD1 as D (5 bases). This CDR3 contains 12 residues. Trimming left V 8 bases short and J 8 bases short, with 15 bases between. Germline values: CDR1 MGHDK, CDR2 SYGVNS.

This chain joins TRBV7-2 and TRBJ2-3; D uncertain. The CDR3 covers 12 residues. The V end was cut by 6 bases, the J end by 6 bases, with 10 bases between. Germline values: CDR1 SGHTA, CDR2 FQGNSA. The CDR3 coding sequence is TGTGCCAGCAGATCCCTTTGGGATACGCAGTATTTT. The encoded protein is CASRSLWDTQYF.

The table lists this clonotype with many counts. The V call is TRBV5-1, the J call TRBJ2-7; D is perhaps TRBD1 or TRBD2 (7 bases each). The germline CDR1 and CDR2 sequences are SGHRS and YFSETQ. V shed 3 bases and J shed 2 bases, with 12 bases lying between them. The CDR3 sequence is 14 residues long. The CDR3 nucleotides are TGCGCCAGCAGCTCGGCAGGGGGGGCCTACGAGCAGTACTTC. This translates into CASSSAGGAYEQYF.

As concerns this clonotype: One junction end disagrees with the germline gene, perhaps due to a read error. V gene TRBV20-1 combines with J gene TRBJ2-3; 7 bases match TRBD1. This CDR3 spans 10 amino acids. CDR1 and CDR2 from the germline V gene are DFQATT and SNEGSKA (reference sequence). The CDR3 protein is CSATNGQVSF. DNA of the CDR3: TGCAGTGCTACGAATGGACAGGTGTCTTTT.

The J gene is TRBJ2-5, the V gene TRBV11-2; D is possibly TRBD1 (6 bases). The CDR3 covers 15 residues. V was shortened by 5 bases and J by 5 bases, with 18 bases between the two germline ends. The V gene's germline CDR1 is SGHAT and CDR2 FQNNGV. The CDR3: CASSPRQVVGETQYF. Here the CDR3 DNA reads TGTGCCAGCAGCCCAAGACAGGTCGTGGGGGAGACCCAGTACTTC.

This clonotype was counted many times. The chain uses TRBV7-2 and TRBJ2-5; 7 bases line up with TRBD2. Germline V gene sequence: CDR1 SGHTA, CDR2 FQGNSA. The V and J ends lost 8 bases and 1 base, in that order; junction bases with no gene match: 10. There are 15 residues in the CDR3. CDR3: CASSPDGGTQETQYF. The CDR3 coding sequence is TGTGCCAGCTCACCAGACGGGGGGACCCAAGAGACCCAGTACTTC.

The chain employs TRBV5-4 and TRBJ2-3; D remains ambiguous. The CDR3 totals 13 residues. Germline V gene data show CDR1 as SGHNT and CDR2 as YYREEE (reference sequence). The V gene lost 4 bases and the J gene lost 4 bases, with 10 bases spanning the gap. CDR3 sequence: CASSPPGSDTQYF. In DNA, the CDR3 is TGTGCCAGCAGCCCGCCTGGATCAGATACGCAGTATTTT.

The CDR3 nucleotides read TGTGCCATCAGACGAGGTGGTTTTAGCAATCAGCCCCAGCATTTT. The encoded protein is CAIRRGGFSNQPQHF. The chain uses TRBV10-3 and TRBJ1-5; D is uncertain. CDR3 length equals 15 residues. CDR1 is ENHRY and CDR2 is SYGVKD in the germline V gene. The germline V and J ends were trimmed by 6 bases and 0 bases, with 12 bases remaining between them.